The 31 T cell receptor beta chains below were found in one sample sequenced in a study of blood T cell repertoires in COVID-19. Clones were sequenced by immunoSEQ multiplex PCR, and TCRdb holds only the in-frame ones, with some missing. Of around 300,000 clones in the sample, around nine tenths are singletons; the top ten hold just under 0.95%. The material sequenced was peripheral blood. The receptors shown here come from a woman aged 40-49 years who had recovered from COVID-19.

Note on this clone: This sample includes further DNA sequences coding for the same CDR3. The V call is TRBV27, the J call TRBJ1-3, with D maybe TRBD1 (5 bases). Germline CDR1 MNHEY, CDR2 SMNVEV (reference sequence). The V end lost 5 bases, the J end lost 2 bases, and 10 bases lay between the germline ends. The CDR3 has 14 residues. In DNA, the CDR3 is TGTGCCAGCAGTCTCCGGGGGACTGGAAACACCATATATTTT. This sequence encodes CASSLRGTGNTIYF.

The rearrangement links TRBV7-6 to TRBJ2-7; 9 nucleotides align to TRBD2. V dropped 5 bases and J dropped 1; count of bases not matched to a gene: 15. Germline-derived CDR1 and CDR2 are SGHVS and FNYEAQ. This CDR3 has 18 residues. The CDR3: CASSPLTSGRSKSYEQYF. In DNA form, the CDR3 reads TGTGCCAGCAGCCCTTTGACTAGCGGCCGTTCAAAATCCTACGAGCAGTACTTC.

The chain joins TRBV24-1 to TRBJ2-1; 11 bases map to TRBD2. V trimming: 3 bases; J trimming: 12 bases; junction bases outside the gene matches: 12. The length of the CDR3 is 16 residues. Per germline, CDR1 KGHDR and CDR2 SFDVKD. The chain's CDR3 is CATSDQTQKTSGRQFF. CDR3 nucleotide sequence: TGTGCCACCAGTGATCAGACACAGAAAACTAGCGGGAGGCAGTTCTTC.

The chain links TRBV9 to TRBJ2-1; 7 nucleotides align to TRBD2. Looked up from germline, CDR1 is SGDLS and CDR2 is YYNGEE. J lost 0 bases, V lost 2 bases, and 5 bases had no gene match. The CDR3 consists of 16 residues. The CDR3 loop is CASSVLRESSYNEQFF. The CDR3, as DNA: TGTGCCAGCAGCGTGTTGCGGGAGAGCTCCTACAATGAGCAGTTCTTC. The whole variable domain, remainder taken from reference TRBV9 and TRBJ2-1, is DSGVTQTPKHLITATGQRVTLRCSPRSGDLSVYWYQQSLDQGLQFLIQYYNGEERAKGNILERFSAQQFPDLHSELNLSSLELGDSALYFCASSVLRESSYNEQFFGPGTRLTVL.

V is TRBV6-5 and J is TRBJ2-1; D unresolved. The V gene's germline CDR1 is MNHEY and CDR2 SVGAGI. The CDR3 extends over 14 amino acids. The ends were cut back, 2 bases at V and 5 bases at J, with 10 bases in the middle. The CDR3 spells CASSYGSSNNEQFF. CDR3 nucleotide sequence: TGTGCCAGCAGTTACGGCTCCTCGAACAATGAGCAGTTCTTC.

This chain links TRBV27 with TRBJ1-6; D may be TRBD1 (6 bases). Trimming removed 5 bases from V and 9 bases from J, with 17 bases in between. The germline CDR1 and CDR2 sequences are MNHEY and SMNVEV (reference sequence). The CDR3 loop spans 15 amino acids. The CDR3 spells CASSQSTGHPSPLHF. The CDR3, as DNA: TGTGCCAGCAGTCAATCGACAGGCCACCCTTCACCCCTCCACTTT.

This clone was detected a few times. This chain's CDR3 is CASSGGNTGELFF. The CDR3 DNA reads TGTGCCAGCAGTGGCGGGAACACCGGGGAGCTGTTTTTT. The J gene is TRBJ2-2, the V gene TRBV3-1 (or the pseudogene TRBV3-2); no reliable D call. The CDR3 contains 13 residues. Trimming took 6 bases from V and 1 from J, leaving 6 bases between them. CDR1 is LGHDT, CDR2 YNNKEL, per germline (reference sequence).

The chain uses TRBV19 and TRBJ1-4; tentatively, D is TRBD1 (5 bases). Germline V gene sequence: CDR1 LNHDA, CDR2 SQIVND (reference sequence). V was trimmed by 0 bases and J by 5 bases, leaving 7 bases between them. The CDR3 has 14 residues. The CDR3 DNA follows: TGTGCCAGTAGTATAGAGACAGCAAATGAAAAACTGTTTTTT. Protein product: CASSIETANEKLFF.

A few counts support this clone. The V call is TRBV11-2, the J call TRBJ1-2; possibly TRBD1 for D (5 bases). Germline lookup yields CDR1 SGHAT and CDR2 FQNNGV. With 5 bases removed from V and 8 bases from J, the gap between germline ends came to 18 bases. This CDR3 comprises 14 residues. This chain's CDR3 is CASSQEGRGGGYTF. The CDR3 DNA follows: TGTGCCAGCAGCCAAGAGGGGCGGGGAGGCGGCTACACCTTC.

The genes are TRBV6-1 and TRBJ2-7; D might be TRBD1 (6 bases). Germline CDR1 MNHNS, CDR2 SASEGT. This CDR3 is 15 amino acids long. Trimming removed 1 base at V and 5 bases at J, with 15 bases between. The CDR3 spells CASSEGIHRANEQYF. The CDR3 nucleotides read TGTGCCAGCAGTGAAGGTATTCACAGGGCAAACGAGCAGTACTTC.

As to this clone: Other DNA sequences within the sample encode an identical CDR3. This rearrangement joins TRBV3-1 (or the pseudogene TRBV3-2) to TRBJ2-7, with unresolved D. V was clipped by 3 bases and J by 2 bases, with 8 bases between them. The CDR3 totals 13 residues. Germline CDR1 and CDR2: LGHDT and YNNKEL (reference sequence). The CDR3 loop reads CASSQGSTYEQYF. CDR3 DNA sequence: TGTGCCAGCAGCCAGGGCAGCACCTACGAGCAGTACTTC.

V gene TRBV5-1 combines with J gene TRBJ2-3; 7 bases map to TRBD1. CDR1 is SGHRS, CDR2 YFSETQ, per germline. This CDR3 comprises 16 residues. With 5 bases clipped from V and 0 bases from J, the junction kept 9 bases outside the gene matches. In DNA form, the CDR3 reads TGCGCCAGCAGTACCGGACAGGTCGGGAGCACAGATACGCAGTATTTT. Encoded protein: CASSTGQVGSTDTQYF.

The chain has TRBV5-1 and TRBJ2-1; TRBD2 is a possible D gene (6 bases). The CDR3 extends over 16 amino acids. V lost 3 bases and J lost 9, with 22 bases in between. Germline V CDR1 and CDR2: SGHRS, YFSETQ. The CDR3 sequence: CASSSDRDSTLGEQFF. CDR3 nucleotides: TGCGCCAGCAGCTCGGACCGGGACTCGACTTTAGGTGAGCAGTTCTTC.

The chain carries TRBV5-8 and TRBJ2-7; weak D call: TRBD2 (7 bases). The germline gives CDR1 SGHTS, CDR2 YDEGEE. V lost 3 bases and J lost 2, with 15 bases in between. The CDR3 covers 15 residues. In nucleotides, the CDR3 is TGTGCCAGCAGCTCGCAGGTCGGGGGGCCCTACGAGCAGTACTTC. Translated, it gives CASSSQVGGPYEQYF.

The chain uses TRBV18 and TRBJ2-1; TRBD2 agrees at 12 bases. Germline CDR1 reads KGHSH; CDR2 reads LQKENI. The CDR3 runs to 17 residues. Trimming removed 2 bases from V and 2 bases from J; junction bases left unmatched: 4. The CDR3 DNA reads as TGTGCCAGCTCACCATTCCGGACTAGCGGGACCTACAATGAGCAGTTCTTC. The encoded protein is CASSPFRTSGTYNEQFF.

The rearrangement joins TRBV7-6 to TRBJ2-7; 9 nucleotides match TRBD1. The junction had 6 bases not matched to a gene; V was cut back by 1 base and J by 2 bases. The germline CDR1 and CDR2 sequences are SGHVS and FNYEAQ. This CDR3 comprises 16 residues. CDR3 sequence reads: CASSLEAQGAPYEQYF. The CDR3 DNA follows: TGTGCCAGCAGCTTAGAGGCACAGGGGGCCCCCTACGAGCAGTACTTC.

This clone has a single count. The chain uses TRBV24-1 and TRBJ2-3, with 7 bases aligning to TRBD1. The germline V gene has CDR1 KGHDR and CDR2 SFDVKD. This CDR3 has 16 residues. Unmatched junction bases numbered 8, after V lost 3 bases and J lost 3 bases. The CDR3 is CATSDRSGGRTDTQYF. The CDR3 DNA is TGTGCCACCAGTGATCGGTCAGGGGGTAGGACAGATACGCAGTATTTT.

The chain uses TRBV18 and TRBJ1-2, with D possibly being TRBD1 (5 bases). With 6 bases removed from V and 0 bases from J, the gap between germline ends came to 8 bases. The CDR3 extends over 13 amino acids. The germline V gene encodes CDR1 KGHSH and CDR2 LQKENI. The CDR3 protein is CASSRGANYGYTF. As DNA, the CDR3 is TGTGCCAGCTCCCGGGGGGCTAACTATGGCTACACCTTC.

The sample holds one count of this clone. V gene TRBV5-1 combines with J gene TRBJ2-6, with D possibly matching TRBD1 (6 bases). The ends were cut back, 3 bases at V and 0 bases at J, with 19 bases in the middle. The CDR3 is 19 amino acids. From germline, CDR1 is SGHRS and CDR2 YFSETQ. The CDR3 region is CASSWETGVLNSGANVLTF. The CDR3 nucleotides are TGCGCCAGCAGCTGGGAGACAGGCGTATTAAACTCTGGGGCCAACGTCCTGACTTTC. Full variable domain (remainder filled in from reference TRBV5-1 and TRBJ2-6): KAGVTQTPRYLIKTRGQQVTLSCSPISGHRSVSWYQQTPGQGLQFLFEYFSETQRNKGNFPGRFSGRQFSNSRSEMNVSTLELGDSALYLCASSWETGVLNSGANVLTFGAGSRLTVL.

The J gene is TRBJ2-7, the V gene TRBV5-1, with TRBD1 identical over 10 bases. The length of the CDR3 is 15 residues. V lost 4 bases, J lost 2 bases, and 6 bases stayed unmatched. Germline-derived CDR1 and CDR2 are SGHRS and YFSETQ. The CDR3 protein is CASSHGQGDTYEQYF. The CDR3 DNA is TGCGCCAGCAGCCACGGACAGGGGGATACCTACGAGCAGTACTTC.

This clone was found once. J is TRBJ1-5 and V is TRBV28; a weak D match, TRBD1 (5 bases). V lost 3 bases, J lost 5 bases, and 14 bases lay in between. The CDR3 extends over 15 amino acids. The germline V gene has CDR1 MDHEN and CDR2 SYDVKM. CDR3: CASSLGTERYQPQHF. In DNA, the CDR3 is TGTGCCAGCAGTTTGGGGACTGAGCGGTATCAGCCCCAGCATTTT.

This clone was recorded only once. This chain connects TRBV24-1 to TRBJ2-7, with D possibly being TRBD1 (5 bases). V lost 2 bases and J 3 bases, leaving 10 bases between the germline ends. Germline V lookup: CDR1 KGHDR, CDR2 SFDVKD. The CDR3 totals 14 residues. CDR3 protein: CATSDSQGGYEQYF. Here the CDR3 DNA reads TGTGCCACCAGTGATTCCCAGGGCGGCTACGAGCAGTACTTC.

The chain employs TRBV18 and TRBJ2-5; 11 positions agree with TRBD1. The CDR3 is made up of 18 amino acids. Germline V CDR1 and CDR2: KGHSH, LQKENI. V shed 3 bases and J 3 bases; nucleotides not matched to a gene: 12. The CDR3 coding sequence is TGTGCCAGCTCACCGGACAGGGGGCGCGTCCCGGGGGAAGAGACCCAGTACTTC. It specifies CASSPDRGRVPGEETQYF.

This clone was detected only once. The V and J genes are TRBV21-1 and TRBJ2-1; the D call in the table, TRBD2, was not verified against the DNA. TRBV21-1 is marked as a pseudogene. The CDR3 extends over 17 amino acids. The CDR3 loop reads CASSKVGRGMIGNEQFF. The CDR3 region has the DNA TGTGCCAGCAGCAAAGTAGGTAGAGGAATGATCGGAAATGAGCAGTTCTTC.

The J gene is TRBJ1-1, the V gene TRBV19, with a weak D call TRBD1 (5 bases). The CDR3 runs 15 residues. The germline gives CDR1 LNHDA, CDR2 SQIVND (reference sequence). V was trimmed by 3 bases and J by 3 bases, leaving 14 bases between them. The CDR3 nucleotides read TGTGCCAGTAGTATGGATTGGGGAGGGGACACTGAAGCTTTCTTT. Its translation: CASSMDWGGDTEAFF.

The chain joins TRBV3-1 (or the pseudogene TRBV3-2) to TRBJ2-3; the D gene is possibly TRBD2 (6 bases). Trimming stripped 0 bases from V and 4 bases from J, with 17 bases between. The CDR3 spans 17 residues. Germline lookup yields CDR1 LGHDT and CDR2 YNNKEL (reference sequence). This CDR3 reads CASSQEDGGNAPDTQYF. In DNA, the CDR3 is TGTGCCAGCAGCCAAGAGGACGGCGGGAACGCCCCAGATACGCAGTATTTT.

This chain joins TRBV5-6 and TRBJ2-7, with D possibly TRBD2 on 5 matching bases. The CDR3 is made up of 14 amino acids. V gave up 4 bases and J gave up 2 bases, with 13 bases separating them. Germline V gives CDR1 SGHDT, CDR2 YYEEEE. CDR3 region: CASSTPGGTYEQYF. The CDR3 nucleotides are TGTGCCAGCAGCACTCCCGGAGGAACCTACGAGCAGTACTTC.

The rearrangement uses TRBV19 and TRBJ1-5; 9 bases fit TRBD1. Trimming at V came to 2 bases and at J to 6 bases, leaving 8 bases not matched to a gene. The germline CDR1 and CDR2 sequences are LNHDA and SQIVND (reference sequence). The CDR3 covers 16 residues. CDR3 region: CASSIQDRGLGQPQHF. Here the CDR3 DNA reads TGTGCCAGTAGTATACAGGACAGGGGTTTAGGTCAGCCCCAGCATTTT.

V gene TRBV7-9 combines with J gene TRBJ2-7, with D perhaps TRBD2 (7 bases). Per the germline V gene, CDR1 is SEHNR and CDR2 is FQNEAQ (reference sequence). The CDR3 consists of 15 residues. Trimming pared 5 bases from V and 1 base from J, leaving 15 bases between. This CDR3 is CASSRSGGESYEQYF. The CDR3 DNA follows: TGTGCCAGCAGCCGATCGGGGGGCGAATCCTACGAGCAGTACTTC.

The table lists this clone with a count of one. This chain connects TRBV5-4 to TRBJ2-5; 7 positions match TRBD1. J was trimmed by 4 bases and V by 3 bases; bases with no gene match: 6. CDR1 SGHNT and CDR2 YYREEE come from the germline V gene (reference sequence). This CDR3 has 14 residues. CDR3 loop: CASSSTGLLETQYF. CDR3 nucleotide sequence: TGTGCCAGCAGCTCGACAGGGTTACTAGAGACCCAGTACTTC.

This chain links TRBV9 with TRBJ2-6; 12 nucleotides align to TRBD2. The junction had 4 bases not matched to a gene; V was cut back by 3 bases and J by 0 bases. Germline assignment: CDR1 SGDLS and CDR2 YYNGEE. CDR3 length: 18 amino acids. The CDR3 region is CASSGLAGGSSGANVLTF. CDR3 in DNA: TGTGCCAGCAGCGGGCTAGCGGGAGGGAGCTCTGGGGCCAACGTCCTGACTTTC.